A single sample gave rise to the 11 T cell receptor beta chains below, sequenced in a study of identical twins. TCRdb redid the calling of the 5' RACE reads with MiXCR, one entry per CDR3 protein. The profile covers about 280,000 distinct CDR3 sequences, with under 9.5% appearing a single time and approximately 2.1% taken by the ten largest. These data were likewise used in another study, on yellow fever vaccine responses in identical twins.

The specimen was memory (CD45RO+) T cells sorted from blood. These receptors originate from a young woman in good health.

The rearrangement joins TRBV11-3 to TRBJ2-7; possibly TRBD2 for D (6 bases). The germline V gene encodes CDR1 SGHNT and CDR2 YENEEA. Trimming cost V 7 bases and J 2 bases, with 18 bases left between them. There are 15 residues in the CDR3. In nucleotides, the CDR3 is TGTGCCAGCACCCCAACCGGGGGAGGCCCCTACGAGCAGTACTTC. Its translation: CASTPTGGGPYEQYF.

J is TRBJ2-3 and V is TRBV29-1; D remains unclear. Germline CDR1 SQVTM, CDR2 ANQGSEA. There are 8 residues in the CDR3. V was shortened by 7 bases and J by 4 bases, with 0 bases between the two germline ends. The CDR3 DNA sequence: TGCAGCGCAGATACGCAGTATTTT. Its translation: CSADTQYF.

In this sample, this clonotype turned up many times. This chain links TRBV7-9 with TRBJ2-3; tentatively, D is TRBD2 (5 bases). The CDR3 spans 15 residues. CDR1 is SEHNR and CDR2 is FQNEAQ in the germline V gene (reference sequence). Trimming shortened V by 1 base and J by 5 bases, and 13 bases separated the two germline ends. CDR3: CASSLVRDSIDTQYF. CDR3 sequence (DNA): TGTGCCAGCAGCTTAGTCCGGGATTCAATAGATACGCAGTATTTT.

This clonotype was seen many times. This rearrangement joins TRBV25-1 to TRBJ2-7; unclear D gene. CDR3 size: 17 residues. Germline V gene data show CDR1 as MGHDK and CDR2 as SYGVNS. V was cut by 4 bases and J by 9 bases, with 28 bases left in between. This chain's CDR3 is CASSGHSVQVSYEVQYF. For the CDR3, the DNA is TGTGCCAGCAGTGGCCATTCCGTTCAAGTCTCCTACGAAGTGCAGTACTTC.

This clonotype was seen at least ten times. Sequence at one end of the junction differs from germline and may be a read error. The J gene is TRBJ1-3, the V gene TRBV12-3 or TRBV12-4; D remains ambiguous. The CDR3 runs to 12 residues. The CDR3 sequence is CASDNRGNTIYF. CDR3 sequence (DNA): TGTGCCAGCGATAACCGGGGAAATACCATATATTTT.

The chain has TRBV20-1 and TRBJ1-1; D perhaps matches TRBD1 (5 bases). The CDR3 totals 14 residues. Looked up from germline, CDR1 is DFQATT and CDR2 is SNEGSKA (reference sequence). Trimming took off 6 bases at V and 4 bases at J, with 18 bases between the two ends. CDR3 sequence (DNA): TGCAGTGCCCTGTTTCCCAGGGCGGGCACTGAAGCTTTCTTT. This translates into CSALFPRAGTEAFF.

The gene calls are TRBV5-1 and TRBJ1-2, with D tentatively TRBD1 (5 bases). The V gene lost 3 bases and the J gene lost 9 bases, with 21 bases spanning the gap. Per germline, CDR1 SGHRS and CDR2 YFSETQ. CDR3 size: 15 residues. CDR3 in DNA: TGCGCCAGCAGCTCGGGGGGGACGGCTCCCTGGAGCTACACCTTC. Protein product: CASSSGGTAPWSYTF.

This clonotype showed up many times. The chain employs TRBV29-1 and TRBJ1-1, with no clear D. Deletions cut 1 base from V and 0 bases from J, with 9 bases between. CDR1 and CDR2 from the germline V gene are SQVTM and ANQGSEA. This CDR3 is built from 14 residues. CDR3: CSVEARGMNTEAFF. The CDR3 DNA reads TGCAGCGTTGAAGCCAGAGGGATGAACACTGAAGCTTTCTTT.

This clonotype has ten or more counts. This sequence joins TRBV5-1 and TRBJ2-1, with a tentative D call TRBD1 (5 bases). Germline values: CDR1 SGHRS, CDR2 YFSETQ. Trimming shortened V by 0 bases and J by 3 bases, and 10 bases separated the two germline ends. This CDR3 contains 15 residues. CDR3 sequence reads: CASSLGGQYYNEQFF. The CDR3 region has the DNA TGCGCCAGCAGCTTGGGAGGACAATACTACAATGAGCAGTTCTTC.

At least ten counts were recorded for this clonotype. CDR3: CASSPLDGRETQYF. DNA for the CDR3: TGCGCCAGCAGCCCCCTAGACGGTCGAGAGACCCAGTACTTC. The J gene is TRBJ2-5, the V gene TRBV5-1; D unresolved. This CDR3 comprises 14 residues. V lost 4 bases to trimming and J lost 4 bases, with 14 bases between them. Germline V gene sequence: CDR1 SGHRS, CDR2 YFSETQ.

This clonotype showed up many times. The genes are TRBV20-1 and TRBJ1-5, with TRBD1 matching 7 bases. After removal of 3 bases from V and 4 bases from J, the junction contained 9 bases not matched to a gene. The CDR3 length is 15 residues. Germline V gene sequence: CDR1 DFQATT, CDR2 SNEGSKA (reference sequence). The CDR3 DNA sequence: TGCAGTGCTAGTAGGGGGGGACAGTCAAATCAGCCCCAGCATTTT. Protein: CSASRGGQSNQPQHF.